This T cell receptor beta chain was recorded in a study of T cell responses to AZD1222 COVID-19 vaccine. About the study: Timing groups of about 4 and about 12 weeks for second doses were pooled.

Data came from immunoSEQ multiplex PCR; TCRdb stores just in-frame clones and leaves some out. The table records 75,000 to 100,000 clones, around 83% of them present only once. As concerns this clone: Antigen specificity is unknown.

The CDR3 spans 13 residues. Germline V lookup: CDR1 SNHLY, CDR2 FYNNEI. Points from the study as a whole: Variant regions that are unmutated are reportedly the target of nearly half of spike-specific TCRs. Just a handful of AZD1222 recipients tested seropositive at baseline. The donor cohort was predominantly white British with a female majority, and clonal diversity may have been underestimated.

Sequenced material: peripheral blood, taken on day 0 of AZD1222 vaccination. The TCR originated in an adult in good health. The rearrangement joins TRBV2 to TRBJ2-7; D might be TRBD1 (7 bases). This CDR3 reads CVQGGGSSYEQYF. DNA for the CDR3: TGTGTCCAGGGGGGTGGCAGCTCCTACGAGCAGTACTTC. The variable domain in full, completed from reference TRBV2 and TRBJ2-7, reads EPEVTQTPSHQVTQMGQEVILRCVPISNHLYFYWYRQILGQKVEFLVSFYNNEISEKSEIFDDQFSVERPDGSNFTLKIRSTKLEDSAMYFCVQGGGSSYEQYFGPGTRLTVT.